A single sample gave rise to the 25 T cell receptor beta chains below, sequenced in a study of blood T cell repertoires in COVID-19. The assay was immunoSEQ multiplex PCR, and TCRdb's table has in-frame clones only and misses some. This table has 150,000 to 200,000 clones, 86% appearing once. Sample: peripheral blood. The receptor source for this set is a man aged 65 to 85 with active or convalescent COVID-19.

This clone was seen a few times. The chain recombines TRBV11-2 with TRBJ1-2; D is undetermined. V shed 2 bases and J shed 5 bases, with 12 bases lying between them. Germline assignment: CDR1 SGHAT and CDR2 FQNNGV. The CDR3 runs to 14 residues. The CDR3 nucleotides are TGTGCCAGCAGCTTATTCCGGGAATTATATGGCTACACCTTC. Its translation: CASSLFRELYGYTF.

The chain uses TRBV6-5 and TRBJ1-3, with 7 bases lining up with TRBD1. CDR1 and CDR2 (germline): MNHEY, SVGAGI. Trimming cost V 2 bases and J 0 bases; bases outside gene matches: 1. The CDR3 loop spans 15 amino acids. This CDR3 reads CASSYGTASGNTIYF. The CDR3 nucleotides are TGTGCCAGCAGTTACGGGACAGCCTCTGGAAACACCATATATTTT.

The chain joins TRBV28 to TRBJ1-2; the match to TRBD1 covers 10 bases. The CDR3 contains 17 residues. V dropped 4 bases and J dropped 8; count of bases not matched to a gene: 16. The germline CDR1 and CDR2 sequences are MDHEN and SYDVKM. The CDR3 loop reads CASSSLLIDRGRRGYTF. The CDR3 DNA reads TGTGCCAGCAGTTCACTCCTAATCGACAGGGGGCGCAGGGGCTACACCTTC.

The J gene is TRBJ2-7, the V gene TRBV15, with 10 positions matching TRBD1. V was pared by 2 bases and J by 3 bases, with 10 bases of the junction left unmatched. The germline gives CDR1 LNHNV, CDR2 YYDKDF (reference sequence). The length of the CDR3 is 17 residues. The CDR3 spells CATSRLRPGQGHYEQYF. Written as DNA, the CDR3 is TGTGCCACCAGCAGATTAAGACCGGGACAGGGGCACTACGAGCAGTACTTC.

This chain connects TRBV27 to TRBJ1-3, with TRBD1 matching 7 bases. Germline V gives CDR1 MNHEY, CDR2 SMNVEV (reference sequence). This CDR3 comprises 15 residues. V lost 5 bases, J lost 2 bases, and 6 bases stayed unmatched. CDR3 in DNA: TGTGCCAGCAGTCGACAGGGACAAACTGGAAACACCATATATTTT. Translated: CASSRQGQTGNTIYF.

CDR3 coding DNA: TGTGCCAGCAGTCCAATTCAGGATTCTAACTATGGCTACACCTTC. As protein: CASSPIQDSNYGYTF. The chain carries TRBV7-2 and TRBJ1-2; D unclear. V shed 6 bases and J shed 0 bases, with 14 bases lying between them. This CDR3 has 15 amino acids. The germline V gene has CDR1 SGHTA and CDR2 FQGNSA.

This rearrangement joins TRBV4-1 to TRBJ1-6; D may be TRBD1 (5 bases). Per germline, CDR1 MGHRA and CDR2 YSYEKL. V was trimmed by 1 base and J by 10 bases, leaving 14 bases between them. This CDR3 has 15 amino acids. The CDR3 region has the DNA TGCGCCAGCAGCCAAGTTCCGGGACTAAGGTCACCCCTCCACTTT. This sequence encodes CASSQVPGLRSPLHF.

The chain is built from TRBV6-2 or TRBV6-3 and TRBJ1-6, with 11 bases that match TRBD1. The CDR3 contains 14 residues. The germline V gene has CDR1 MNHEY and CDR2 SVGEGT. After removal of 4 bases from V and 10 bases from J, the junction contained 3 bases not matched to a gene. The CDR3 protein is CASSFGQGASPLHF. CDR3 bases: TGTGCCAGCAGTTTCGGACAGGGGGCGTCACCCCTCCACTTT.

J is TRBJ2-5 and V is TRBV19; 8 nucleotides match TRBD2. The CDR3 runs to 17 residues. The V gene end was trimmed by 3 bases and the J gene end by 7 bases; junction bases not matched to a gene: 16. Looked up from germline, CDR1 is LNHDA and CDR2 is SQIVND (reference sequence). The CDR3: CASSMRRGENTEVTQYF. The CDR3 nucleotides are TGTGCCAGTAGTATGAGGCGGGGGGAAAATACGGAGGTGACCCAGTACTTC.

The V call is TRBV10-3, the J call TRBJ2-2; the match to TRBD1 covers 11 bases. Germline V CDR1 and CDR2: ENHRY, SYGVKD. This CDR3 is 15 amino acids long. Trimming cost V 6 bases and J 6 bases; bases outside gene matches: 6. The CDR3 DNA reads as TGTGCCATCAGGCCGGGACAGGGGGTTGCCGGGGAGCTGTTTTTT. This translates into CAIRPGQGVAGELFF.

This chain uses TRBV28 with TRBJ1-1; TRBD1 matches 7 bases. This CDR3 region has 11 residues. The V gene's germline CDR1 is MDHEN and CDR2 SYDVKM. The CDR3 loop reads CTTGVNTEAFF. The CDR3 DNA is TGTACCACAGGGGTGAACACTGAAGCTTTCTTT.

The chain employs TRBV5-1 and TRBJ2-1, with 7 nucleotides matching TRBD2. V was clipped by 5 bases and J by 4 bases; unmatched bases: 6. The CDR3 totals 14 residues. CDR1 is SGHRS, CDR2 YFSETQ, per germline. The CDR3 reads CASSQLASYNEQFF. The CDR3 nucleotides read TGCGCCAGCAGTCAACTAGCGTCTTACAATGAGCAGTTCTTC. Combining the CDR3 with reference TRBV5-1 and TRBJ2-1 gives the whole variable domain KAGVTQTPRYLIKTRGQQVTLSCSPISGHRSVSWYQQTPGQGLQFLFEYFSETQRNKGNFPGRFSGRQFSNSRSEMNVSTLELGDSALYLCASSQLASYNEQFFGPGTRLTVL.

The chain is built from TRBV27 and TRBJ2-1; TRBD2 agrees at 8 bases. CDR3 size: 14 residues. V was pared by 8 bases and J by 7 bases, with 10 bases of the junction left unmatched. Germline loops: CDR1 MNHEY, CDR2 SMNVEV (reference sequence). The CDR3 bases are TGTGCCAGCCGCGGGACTAGTCGGCTAAATGAGCAGTTCTTC. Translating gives CASRGTSRLNEQFF.

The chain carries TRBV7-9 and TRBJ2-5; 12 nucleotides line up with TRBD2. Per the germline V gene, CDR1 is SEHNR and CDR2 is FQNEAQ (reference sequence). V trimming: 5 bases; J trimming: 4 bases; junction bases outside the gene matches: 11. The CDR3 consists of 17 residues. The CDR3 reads CASSPQGLAGGRETQYF. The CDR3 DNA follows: TGTGCCAGCAGCCCCCAGGGTCTAGCGGGGGGGCGAGAGACCCAGTACTTC.

The CDR3 spells CASSQGNRYLGYTF. For the CDR3, the DNA is TGCGCCAGCAGCCAGGGAAACAGGTATTTAGGCTACACCTTC. The chain couples TRBV4-3 to TRBJ1-2; tentatively, D is TRBD1 (5 bases). CDR1 LGHNA and CDR2 YSLEER come from the germline V gene. Trimming took 3 bases from V and 8 from J, leaving 16 bases between them. CDR3 length equals 14 residues.

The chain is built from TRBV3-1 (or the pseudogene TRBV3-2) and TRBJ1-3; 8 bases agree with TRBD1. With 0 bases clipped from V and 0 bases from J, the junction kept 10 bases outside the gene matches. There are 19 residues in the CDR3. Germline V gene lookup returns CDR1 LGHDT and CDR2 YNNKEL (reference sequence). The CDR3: CASSQDARDRLSSGNTIYF. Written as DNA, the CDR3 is TGTGCCAGCAGCCAAGATGCGAGGGACAGGCTCAGCTCTGGAAACACCATATATTTT.

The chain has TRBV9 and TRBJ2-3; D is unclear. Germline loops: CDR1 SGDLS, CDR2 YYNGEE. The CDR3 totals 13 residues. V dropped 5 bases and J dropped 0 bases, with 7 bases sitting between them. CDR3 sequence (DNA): TGTGCCAGCAGTCCTACTAGCACAGATACGCAGTATTTT. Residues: CASSPTSTDTQYF. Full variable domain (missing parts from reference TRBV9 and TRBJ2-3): DSGVTQTPKHLITATGQRVTLRCSPRSGDLSVYWYQQSLDQGLQFLIQYYNGEERAKGNILERFSAQQFPDLHSELNLSSLELGDSALYFCASSPTSTDTQYFGPGTRLTVL.

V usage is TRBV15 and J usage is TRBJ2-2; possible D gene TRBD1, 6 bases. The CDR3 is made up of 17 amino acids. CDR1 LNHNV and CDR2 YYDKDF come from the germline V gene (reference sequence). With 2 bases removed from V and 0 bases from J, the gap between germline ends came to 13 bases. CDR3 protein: CATSRMTGATNTGELFF. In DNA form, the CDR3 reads TGTGCCACCAGCAGAATGACAGGAGCTACGAACACCGGGGAGCTGTTTTTT.

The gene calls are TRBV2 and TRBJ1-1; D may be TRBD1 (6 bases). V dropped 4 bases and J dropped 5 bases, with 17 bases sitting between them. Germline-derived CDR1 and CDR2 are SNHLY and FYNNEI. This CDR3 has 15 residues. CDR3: CASSAEQGVRTEAFF. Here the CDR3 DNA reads TGTGCCAGCAGTGCCGAACAGGGTGTGAGGACTGAAGCTTTCTTT.

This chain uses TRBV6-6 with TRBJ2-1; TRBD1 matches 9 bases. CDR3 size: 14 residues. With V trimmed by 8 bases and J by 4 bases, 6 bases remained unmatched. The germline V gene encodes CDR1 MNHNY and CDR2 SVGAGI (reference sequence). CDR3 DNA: TGTGCCAGCGGTGGGGGACAGGGATACAATGAGCAGTTCTTC. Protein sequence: CASGGGQGYNEQFF.

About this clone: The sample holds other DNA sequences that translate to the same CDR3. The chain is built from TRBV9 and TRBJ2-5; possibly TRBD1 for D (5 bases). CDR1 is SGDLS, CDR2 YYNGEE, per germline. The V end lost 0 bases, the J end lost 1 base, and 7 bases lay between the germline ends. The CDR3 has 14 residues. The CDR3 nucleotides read TGTGCCAGCAGCGTAGGCCAGGGCCAAGAGACCCAGTACTTC. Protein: CASSVGQGQETQYF.

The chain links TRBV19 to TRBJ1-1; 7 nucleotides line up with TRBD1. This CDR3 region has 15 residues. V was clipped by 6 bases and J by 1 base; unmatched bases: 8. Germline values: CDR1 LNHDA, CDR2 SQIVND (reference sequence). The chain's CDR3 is CASRLSGQRNTEAFF. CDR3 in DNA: TGTGCCAGTAGACTATCGGGACAGAGGAACACTGAAGCTTTCTTT.

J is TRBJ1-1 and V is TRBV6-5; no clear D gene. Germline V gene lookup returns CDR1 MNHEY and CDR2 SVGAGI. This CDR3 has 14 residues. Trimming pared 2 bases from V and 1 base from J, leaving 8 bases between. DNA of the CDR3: TGTGCCAGCAGTTACGGGCAGACGAACACTGAAGCTTTCTTT. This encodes CASSYGQTNTEAFF.

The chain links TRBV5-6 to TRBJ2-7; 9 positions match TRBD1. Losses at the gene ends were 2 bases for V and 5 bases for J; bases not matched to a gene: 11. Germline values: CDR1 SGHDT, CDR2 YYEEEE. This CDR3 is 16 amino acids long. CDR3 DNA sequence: TGTGCCAGCAGCTTACCCGCTGGACAGGGGCGCAACGAGCAGTACTTC. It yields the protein CASSLPAGQGRNEQYF. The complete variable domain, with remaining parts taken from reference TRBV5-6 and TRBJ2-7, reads DAGVTQSPTHLIKTRGQQVTLRCSPKSGHDTVSWYQQALGQGPQFIFQYYEEEERQRGNFPDRFSGHQFPNYSSELNVNALLLGDSALYLCASSLPAGQGRNEQYFGPGTRLTVT.

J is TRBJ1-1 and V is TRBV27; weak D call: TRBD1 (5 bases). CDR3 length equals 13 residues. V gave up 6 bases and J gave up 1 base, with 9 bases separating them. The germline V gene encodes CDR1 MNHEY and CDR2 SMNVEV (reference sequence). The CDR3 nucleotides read TGTGCCAGCAGCAGGGTTGCGAACACTGAAGCTTTCTTT. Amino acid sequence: CASSRVANTEAFF.